The rows below give T cell receptor beta chains drawn from one sample of a study of T cell repertoires in cytomegalovirus infection. TCRdb re-derived calls from the reads in MiXCR, one entry per CDR3 protein. This repertoire shows around 750,000 distinct CDR3 sequences, 32% found once; its top ten account for 9.5% to 15%. For these receptors, no antigen is known. The sample was cultured CD8+ T cells from PBMCs, taken from culture after CMV antigen stimulation. These receptors came from a human donor in good health (CMV status not recorded). Some clones in this sample may be carry-over from other donors' samples. The CDR3 runs from the conserved cysteine through the conserved F or W. D genes are given only for firm matches. The size entry is marked missing in some rows and otherwise reads once, few, many or a size class.

D gene	V gene	clone size	CDR3 length	J gene	CDR3 DNA	CDR3 protein
.	TRBV15	.	13	TRBJ1-1	TGTGCCACCAGCTCCCAAGATTGGACTGAAGCTTTCTTT	CATSSQDWTEAFF
TRBD1	TRBV5-4	.	15	TRBJ2-6	TGTGCCAGCAGCTTGCCGGGACAGGGTTCCAACGTCCTGACTTTC	CASSLPGQGSNVLTF
TRBD2	TRBV7-9	once	17	TRBJ2-1	TGTGCCAGCAGGGGACTAGCGGGGGGGTACGCCTACAATGAGCAGTTCTTC	CASRGLAGGYAYNEQFF
.	TRBV10-3	.	15	TRBJ2-4	TGTGCCATCAGTGATCGGGGACTAGCCAAAAACATTCAGTACTTC	CAISDRGLAKNIQYF
TRBD1	TRBV6-5	few	17	TRBJ1-1	TGTGCCAGCAGTTACTTGGTTCTGGGCAGGGGGCTTACTGAAGCTTTCTTT	CASSYLVLGRGLTEAFF
.	TRBV13	.	8	TRBJ2-1	TGTGCCAGCAGCCCCCAGATCTTC	CASSPQIF
.	TRBV7-8	few	19	TRBJ1-5	TGTGCCAGCAGCTTAGGGGGGGAGACGGTTGAGTATAGCAATCAGCCCCAGCATTTT	CASSLGGETVEYSNQPQHF
.	TRBV7-2	.	15	TRBJ1-2	TGTGCCAGCAGCTTTGGGGGGGCGCGTAACTATGGCTACACCTTC	CASSFGGARNYGYTF
.	TRBV12-3/TRBV12-4	few	14	TRBJ1-4	TGTGCCAGCAGTTTGCTGGGAGAGCGGGAAAAACTGTTTTTT	CASSLLGEREKLFF
.	TRBV12-5	.	19	TRBJ1-1	TGTGCTAGTGGTTTCCTCCTGGGCAAAATCAGGGTGGAGAACACTGAAGCTTTCTTT	CASGFLLGKIRVENTEAFF
.	TRBV12-3/TRBV12-4	.	14	TRBJ2-1	TGTGCCAGCACCTTGGGGTGGGGCCAGAATGAGCAGTTCTTC	CASTLGWGQNEQFF
.	TRBV7-9	many	14	TRBJ2-1	TGTGCCACCAGTACTGGACAGTTATACAATGAGCAGTTCTTC	CATSTGQLYNEQFF
.	TRBV27	.	17	TRBJ1-2	TGTGCCAGCAGTTTATCAACGACCTCGGGAGCTAACTATGGCTACACCTTC	CASSLSTTSGANYGYTF
.	TRBV5-6	few	14	TRBJ1-1	TGTGCCAGCAGCTTCGGGACCCCCTTCACTGAAGCTTTCTTT	CASSFGTPFTEAFF
TRBD1	TRBV6-6	few	16	TRBJ1-6	TGTGCCAGCAGCCACAGGGGAACCACCTATAATTCACCCCTCCACTTT	CASSHRGTTYNSPLHF
.	TRBV7-9	.	12	TRBJ2-5	TGTGCCAGCAGCTTAGAGGTAGAGACCCAGTACTTC	CASSLEVETQYF
.	TRBV6-5	.	15	TRBJ2-5	TGTGCCAGCAGTTCGGCGGGGGCCTTCCAAGAGACCCAGTACTTC	CASSSAGAFQETQYF
TRBD1	TRBV19	few	15	TRBJ2-7	TGTGCCAGTAGTTTCGGACAGGGGCCAACCTACGAGCAGTACTTC	CASSFGQGPTYEQYF
.	TRBV27	few	13	TRBJ2-5	TGTGCCAGCAGTTTATCGGGGGCGGGTGACCAGTACTTC	CASSLSGAGDQYF
.	TRBV29-1	.	19	TRBJ2-3	TGCAGCGTTGAAAACCTCATCCTTGGTTTGGGGCGGGGCACAGATACGCAGTATTTT	CSVENLILGLGRGTDTQYF
.	TRBV4-2	.	17	TRBJ1-1	TGTGCCAGCAGCCCCTCGGGGGACGACTTCATGAACACTGAAGCTTTCTTT	CASSPSGDDFMNTEAFF
.	TRBV4-1	few	16	TRBJ1-1	TGCGCCAGCAGCCAAGGGGGAGAGGGGCGGAACACTGAAGCTTTCTTT	CASSQGGEGRNTEAFF
TRBD1	TRBV5-6	.	17	TRBJ1-1	TGTGCCAGCAGCTCAATGGTAGGGGACAGGGGGCATACTGAAGCTTTCTTT	CASSSMVGDRGHTEAFF
.	TRBV29-1	.	12	TRBJ1-5	TGCAGCGTTGGCAGACACAATCAGCCCCAGCATTTT	CSVGRHNQPQHF
.	TRBV27	.	15	TRBJ1-6	TGTGCCAGCAGTCAGGGTATTCCGCTAAATTCACCCCTCCACTTT	CASSQGIPLNSPLHF
TRBD1	TRBV14	.	16	TRBJ2-1	TGTGCCAGCAGCCCAGCCTCGGGACAGCCCTACAATGAGCAGTTCTTC	CASSPASGQPYNEQFF
.	TRBV12-3/TRBV12-4	.	14	TRBJ1-1	TGTGCCAGCAGCCCTCCCCGGGTGAACACTGAAGCTTTCTTT	CASSPPRVNTEAFF
TRBD1	TRBV5-1	.	15	TRBJ2-3	TGCGCCAGCAGCGCCTATTCCTCAGGGGGAAATACGCAGTATTTT	CASSAYSSGGNTQYF
TRBD2	TRBV10-3	.	15	TRBJ2-3	TGTGCCATCAGTCCCGGGACTAGCGGCACAGATACGCAGTATTTT	CAISPGTSGTDTQYF
TRBD2	TRBV14	few	15	TRBJ2-5	TGTGCCAGCAGCTTCCGCCTTGGACTAGCGGAGACCCAGTACTTC	CASSFRLGLAETQYF
TRBD2	TRBV6-2/TRBV6-3	many	14	TRBJ2-1	TGTGCCAGCGCTCGACTAGCGGGGGACAATGAGCAGTTCTTC	CASARLAGDNEQFF
TRBD1	TRBV27	.	14	TRBJ1-1	TGTGCCAGCTTCGGACAGGGTGGGTTCACTGAAGCTTTCTTT	CASFGQGGFTEAFF
.	TRBV6-6	.	16	TRBJ2-2	TGTGCCAGCAGTTACGGCACAGGGGGGGGCACCGGGGAGCTGTTTTTT	CASSYGTGGGTGELFF
.	TRBV14	few	12	TRBJ1-2	TGTGCCAGCAGCCAGGACTGGTATGGCTACACCTTC	CASSQDWYGYTF
.	TRBV4-2	few	12	TRBJ2-7	TGTGCCAGCAGCCAAGACAGGGTCGAGCAGTACTTC	CASSQDRVEQYF
.	TRBV6-6	.	13	TRBJ2-5	TGTGCCAGCAGTTACGAAACCCGGGAGACCCAGTACTTC	CASSYETRETQYF
.	TRBV12-3/TRBV12-4	.	14	TRBJ2-4	TGTGCCAGCAGCGGACAGTTGGACAAAAACATTCAGTACTTC	CASSGQLDKNIQYF
.	TRBV4-1	few	14	TRBJ2-7	TGCGCCAGCAGCCAAGATAGCAGAGACTACGAGCAGTACTTC	CASSQDSRDYEQYF
TRBD1	TRBV25-1	.	15	TRBJ2-5	TGTGCCAGCAGTGGAGACAGGGGAATAGAAGAGACCCAGTACTTC	CASSGDRGIEETQYF
.	TRBV4-1	few	18	TRBJ2-1	TGCGCCAGCAGCCAAGATAGCCAGGGCTCAAGCTGGGCTAGGGAGCAGTTCTTC	CASSQDSQGSSWAREQFF